This is a list of T cell receptor beta chains from one sample in a study of T cell responses to AZD1222 COVID-19 vaccine. Sequencing was performed with immunoSEQ multiplex PCR; in TCRdb, only in-frame clones are kept and a portion is missing. Among 95,000 to 100,000 clones listed, 80% to 90% were seen once. The sequenced sample was peripheral blood, obtained on day 0 of AZD1222 vaccination. The receptors come from an adult in good health. Both conserved end residues are part of each CDR3. Fields, in order: clone size, J gene, D gene, V gene, CDR3 DNA, CDR3 protein. D genes are given only for firm matches. Clone size is stated in some rows and not others, as once, few, many or a class when expanded.

clone size: once
J gene: TRBJ1-6
D gene: -
V gene: TRBV6-6
CDR3 DNA: TGTGCCAGCCTCCATGCCGGGGGTTCACCCCTCCACTTT
CDR3 protein: CASLHAGGSPLHF

clone size: few
J gene: TRBJ2-7
D gene: -
V gene: TRBV14
CDR3 DNA: TGTGCCAGCAGCCAAGCAGGTCCTTACTCCTACGAGCAGTACTTC
CDR3 protein: CASSQAGPYSYEQYF

clone size: -
J gene: TRBJ1-2
D gene: -
V gene: TRBV4-3
CDR3 DNA: TGCGCCAGCAGCCAAGGGACAGTTAACTATGGCTACACCTTC
CDR3 protein: CASSQGTVNYGYTF

clone size: -
J gene: TRBJ1-1
D gene: -
V gene: TRBV3-1/TRBV3-2
CDR3 DNA: TGTGCCAGCAGCCAAGAATACGGGTTAACTGAAGCTTTCTTT
CDR3 protein: CASSQEYGLTEAFF

clone size: once
J gene: TRBJ2-6
D gene: -
V gene: TRBV4-1
CDR3 DNA: TGCGCCAGCAGCCAAGAATCGATCCAGCACTCTGGGGCCAACGTCCTGACTTTC
CDR3 protein: CASSQESIQHSGANVLTF

clone size: -
J gene: TRBJ2-3
D gene: -
V gene: TRBV6-5
CDR3 DNA: TGTGCCAGCAGCATTCAAGAAGGCACAGATACGCAGTATTTT
CDR3 protein: CASSIQEGTDTQYF

clone size: -
J gene: TRBJ1-2
D gene: -
V gene: TRBV30
CDR3 DNA: TGTGCCTGGATGGCGGGGCCAGGGAACGGCTACACCTTC
CDR3 protein: CAWMAGPGNGYTF

clone size: -
J gene: TRBJ2-7
D gene: -
V gene: TRBV7-2
CDR3 DNA: TGTGCCAGCAGCTTAGTGGGGGGCGCATCCGACGAGCAGTACTTC
CDR3 protein: CASSLVGGASDEQYF

clone size: -
J gene: TRBJ2-7
D gene: TRBD2
V gene: TRBV6-5
CDR3 DNA: TGTGCCAGCAGGAACCAGGGCGGGAGCTCCTACGAGCAGTACTTC
CDR3 protein: CASRNQGGSSYEQYF

clone size: -
J gene: TRBJ2-5
D gene: -
V gene: TRBV19
CDR3 DNA: TGTGCCAGTAGTATATACAGGGCTCAAGAGACCCAGTACTTC
CDR3 protein: CASSIYRAQETQYF

clone size: -
J gene: TRBJ1-1
D gene: -
V gene: TRBV6-5
CDR3 DNA: TGTGCCAGCAGGCGTAGAGGGGAGAACACTGAAGCTTTCTTT
CDR3 protein: CASRRRGENTEAFF

clone size: -
J gene: TRBJ2-5
D gene: -
V gene: TRBV11-2
CDR3 DNA: TGTGCCAGCACCCGGGCCTGGGGCGCGGGAGAGACCCAGTACTTC
CDR3 protein: CASTRAWGAGETQYF

clone size: -
J gene: TRBJ2-3
D gene: -
V gene: TRBV11-2
CDR3 DNA: TGTGCCAGCAGCCCCGACTCCACCAATTCAGATACGCAGTATTTT
CDR3 protein: CASSPDSTNSDTQYF

clone size: -
J gene: TRBJ2-7
D gene: TRBD1
V gene: TRBV28
CDR3 DNA: TGTGCCAGCAGTTTCGCCGGGACAGGTGACTACGAGCAGTACTTC
CDR3 protein: CASSFAGTGDYEQYF

clone size: -
J gene: TRBJ2-7
D gene: TRBD1
V gene: TRBV6-5
CDR3 DNA: TGTGCCTGCGAGGGACAGCCCTCTTACGAGCAGTACTTC
CDR3 protein: CACEGQPSYEQYF

clone size: -
J gene: TRBJ2-1
D gene: TRBD2
V gene: TRBV9
CDR3 DNA: TGTGCCAGCAGCGTAGAGGGGACTAGCTCCTACAATGAGCAGTTCTTC
CDR3 protein: CASSVEGTSSYNEQFF

clone size: -
J gene: TRBJ2-5
D gene: -
V gene: TRBV5-4
CDR3 DNA: TGTGCCAGCAGCTTGGGTGGGGGGGGCGTAGAGACCCAGTACTTC
CDR3 protein: CASSLGGGGVETQYF

clone size: -
J gene: TRBJ1-1
D gene: TRBD1
V gene: TRBV5-1
CDR3 DNA: TGCGCCAGCAGCCTACGGACAGGCCAGGGAGCTGAAGCTTTCTTT
CDR3 protein: CASSLRTGQGAEAFF

clone size: -
J gene: TRBJ1-2
D gene: TRBD1
V gene: TRBV28
CDR3 DNA: TGTGCCAGCAATACAGGGGGAGCGGCAGATTACTATGGCTACACCTTC
CDR3 protein: CASNTGGAADYYGYTF

clone size: -
J gene: TRBJ1-5
D gene: -
V gene: TRBV28
CDR3 DNA: TGTGCCAGCAGTTTGAATAGTGGTTATCAGCCCCAGCATTTT
CDR3 protein: CASSLNSGYQPQHF

clone size: -
J gene: TRBJ2-2
D gene: TRBD1
V gene: TRBV7-9
CDR3 DNA: TGTGCCAGCAGCGGTACCGGGACAGGGGTCACCGGGGAGCTGTTTTTT
CDR3 protein: CASSGTGTGVTGELFF

clone size: -
J gene: TRBJ1-6
D gene: -
V gene: TRBV4-1
CDR3 DNA: TGCGCCAGCAGCCAGGGGGTCGGAAGGCGTTCACCCCTCCACTTT
CDR3 protein: CASSQGVGRRSPLHF

clone size: -
J gene: TRBJ1-6
D gene: -
V gene: TRBV27
CDR3 DNA: TGTGCCAGCAGTTCCCTCCCTCATAATTCACCCCTCCACTTT
CDR3 protein: CASSSLPHNSPLHF

clone size: -
J gene: TRBJ1-5
D gene: -
V gene: TRBV5-1
CDR3 DNA: TGCGCCAGCAGCTTGGATTCGGGGGTCAATCAGCCCCAGCATTTT
CDR3 protein: CASSLDSGVNQPQHF

clone size: -
J gene: TRBJ1-5
D gene: TRBD1
V gene: TRBV30
CDR3 DNA: TGTGCCTGGAGCCCGAGACAGGGATTGTATCAGCCCCAGCATTTT
CDR3 protein: CAWSPRQGLYQPQHF

clone size: -
J gene: TRBJ1-2
D gene: -
V gene: TRBV12-3/TRBV12-4
CDR3 DNA: TGTGCCAGCAGTTTTGGCGAGAGTGGCTACACCTTC
CDR3 protein: CASSFGESGYTF

clone size: -
J gene: TRBJ1-2
D gene: -
V gene: TRBV13
CDR3 DNA: TGTGCCAGCAGCTTAAACGGGCGCTATGGCTACACCTTC
CDR3 protein: CASSLNGRYGYTF